This T cell receptor (beta chain) was captured in a study of blood T cells in healthy people across ages. The CDR3 is made up of 14 amino acids. V gave up 6 bases and J gave up 4 bases, with 16 bases separating them. Per germline, CDR1 SGHRS and CDR2 YFSETQ. Primers used in a second PCR of roughly 6 to 11 cycles were a sample-barcoded 5' primer and a J-beta primer mix. The template-switch adaptor was a 5' adaptor with 12 random nucleotides. It tagged each cDNA molecule. TCRdb re-analysed the 5' RACE reads in MiXCR, keeping a single row per CDR3 protein. The data show 1.5 million to 2 million distinct CDR3 sequences, approximately 28% seen once. Findings and limits, study-wide: Measured against age, TCR beta diversity per million T cells decreased in a roughly linear manner. Not knowing donor CMV status may have confounded expanded clonotype changes.

For this clonotype: Its antigen remains unknown.

The specimen sequenced was blood. The clonotype comes from a woman aged 25 to 39 in good health. The V call is TRBV5-1, the J call TRBJ1-2; no clear D. CDR3 sequence reads: CASNSIGGGYGYTF. CDR3 DNA sequence: TGCGCCAGCAATTCTATCGGTGGTGGCTATGGCTACACCTTC.